This TCR beta chain stems from a study of response to subunit inactivated influenza vaccine. This CDR3 is 18 amino acids long. CDR1 KGHDR and CDR2 SFDVKD come from the germline V gene. Trimming shortened V by 3 bases and J by 0 bases, and 14 bases separated the two germline ends. The study, taken as a whole, reports: A suggestion made by the authors is that each seasonal influenza vaccination recruits few new T cells.

As concerns this clonotype: Its antigen is unidentified.

MiXCR, run by TCRdb on the RT-PCR reads, gives a single entry per CDR3 protein. The sample has around 530,000 distinct CDR3 sequences; 16% are singletons. This chain connects TRBV24-1 to TRBJ2-6, with D unclear. The sequence was collected from a man between 50 and 69 years old who received an inactivated influenza vaccine. This sample comprised CD4+ T cells sorted from PBMCs, obtained less than 30 months after vaccination. The CDR3 region is CATSDHFGSHSGANVLTF. The DNA for the CDR3 is TGTGCCACCAGTGATCATTTTGGCTCCCACTCTGGGGCCAACGTCCTGACTTTC.